This TCR beta chain was captured in a study of T cells after yellow fever vaccination. Across the whole study: Each low-cell-number fraction was prepared by means of SMART-Seq v4 Ultra Low Input. Findings of the study overall: The study re-detected most primary-vaccination clones after the booster (nearly 97% CD4, 80% to 90% CD8).

With regard to this clonotype: The antigen remains undetermined.

TCRdb reprocessed the 5' RACE reads via MiXCR and lists one record per CDR3 protein. The table records around 70,000 distinct CDR3 sequences, more than 5.5% of them present only once. The CDR3 sequence is 12 residues long. Germline CDR1 MNHEY, CDR2 SVGAGI. Trimming pared 2 bases from V and 4 bases from J, leaving 6 bases between. The origin of this receptor is a man in his late teens or twenties who received the YFV17D yellow fever vaccine. The rearrangement joins TRBV6-5 to TRBJ2-7; D unclear. The sequencing here drew on CD8+ T cells sorted from PBMCs, taken around 5 days after the first yellow fever vaccination. The DNA of the CDR3 is TGTGCCAGCAGTTACGGAATGTACGAGCAGTACTTC. It encodes CASSYGMYEQYF.